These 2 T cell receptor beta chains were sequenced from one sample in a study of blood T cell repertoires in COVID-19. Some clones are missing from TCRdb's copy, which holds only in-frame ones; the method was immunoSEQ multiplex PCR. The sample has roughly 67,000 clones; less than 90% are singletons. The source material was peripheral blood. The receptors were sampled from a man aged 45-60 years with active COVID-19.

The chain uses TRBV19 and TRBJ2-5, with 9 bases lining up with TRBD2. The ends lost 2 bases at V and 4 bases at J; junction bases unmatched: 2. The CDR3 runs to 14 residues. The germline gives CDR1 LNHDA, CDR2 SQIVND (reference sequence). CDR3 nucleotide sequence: TGTGCCAGTAGTATAAGACTAGCGGCAGAGACCCAGTACTTC. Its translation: CASSIRLAAETQYF.

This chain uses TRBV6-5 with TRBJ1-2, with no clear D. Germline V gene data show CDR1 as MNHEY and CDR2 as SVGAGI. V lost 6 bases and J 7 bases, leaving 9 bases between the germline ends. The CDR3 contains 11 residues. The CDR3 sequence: CASSGRAGYTF. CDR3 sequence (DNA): TGTGCCAGCAGCGGGCGGGCTGGCTACACCTTC.